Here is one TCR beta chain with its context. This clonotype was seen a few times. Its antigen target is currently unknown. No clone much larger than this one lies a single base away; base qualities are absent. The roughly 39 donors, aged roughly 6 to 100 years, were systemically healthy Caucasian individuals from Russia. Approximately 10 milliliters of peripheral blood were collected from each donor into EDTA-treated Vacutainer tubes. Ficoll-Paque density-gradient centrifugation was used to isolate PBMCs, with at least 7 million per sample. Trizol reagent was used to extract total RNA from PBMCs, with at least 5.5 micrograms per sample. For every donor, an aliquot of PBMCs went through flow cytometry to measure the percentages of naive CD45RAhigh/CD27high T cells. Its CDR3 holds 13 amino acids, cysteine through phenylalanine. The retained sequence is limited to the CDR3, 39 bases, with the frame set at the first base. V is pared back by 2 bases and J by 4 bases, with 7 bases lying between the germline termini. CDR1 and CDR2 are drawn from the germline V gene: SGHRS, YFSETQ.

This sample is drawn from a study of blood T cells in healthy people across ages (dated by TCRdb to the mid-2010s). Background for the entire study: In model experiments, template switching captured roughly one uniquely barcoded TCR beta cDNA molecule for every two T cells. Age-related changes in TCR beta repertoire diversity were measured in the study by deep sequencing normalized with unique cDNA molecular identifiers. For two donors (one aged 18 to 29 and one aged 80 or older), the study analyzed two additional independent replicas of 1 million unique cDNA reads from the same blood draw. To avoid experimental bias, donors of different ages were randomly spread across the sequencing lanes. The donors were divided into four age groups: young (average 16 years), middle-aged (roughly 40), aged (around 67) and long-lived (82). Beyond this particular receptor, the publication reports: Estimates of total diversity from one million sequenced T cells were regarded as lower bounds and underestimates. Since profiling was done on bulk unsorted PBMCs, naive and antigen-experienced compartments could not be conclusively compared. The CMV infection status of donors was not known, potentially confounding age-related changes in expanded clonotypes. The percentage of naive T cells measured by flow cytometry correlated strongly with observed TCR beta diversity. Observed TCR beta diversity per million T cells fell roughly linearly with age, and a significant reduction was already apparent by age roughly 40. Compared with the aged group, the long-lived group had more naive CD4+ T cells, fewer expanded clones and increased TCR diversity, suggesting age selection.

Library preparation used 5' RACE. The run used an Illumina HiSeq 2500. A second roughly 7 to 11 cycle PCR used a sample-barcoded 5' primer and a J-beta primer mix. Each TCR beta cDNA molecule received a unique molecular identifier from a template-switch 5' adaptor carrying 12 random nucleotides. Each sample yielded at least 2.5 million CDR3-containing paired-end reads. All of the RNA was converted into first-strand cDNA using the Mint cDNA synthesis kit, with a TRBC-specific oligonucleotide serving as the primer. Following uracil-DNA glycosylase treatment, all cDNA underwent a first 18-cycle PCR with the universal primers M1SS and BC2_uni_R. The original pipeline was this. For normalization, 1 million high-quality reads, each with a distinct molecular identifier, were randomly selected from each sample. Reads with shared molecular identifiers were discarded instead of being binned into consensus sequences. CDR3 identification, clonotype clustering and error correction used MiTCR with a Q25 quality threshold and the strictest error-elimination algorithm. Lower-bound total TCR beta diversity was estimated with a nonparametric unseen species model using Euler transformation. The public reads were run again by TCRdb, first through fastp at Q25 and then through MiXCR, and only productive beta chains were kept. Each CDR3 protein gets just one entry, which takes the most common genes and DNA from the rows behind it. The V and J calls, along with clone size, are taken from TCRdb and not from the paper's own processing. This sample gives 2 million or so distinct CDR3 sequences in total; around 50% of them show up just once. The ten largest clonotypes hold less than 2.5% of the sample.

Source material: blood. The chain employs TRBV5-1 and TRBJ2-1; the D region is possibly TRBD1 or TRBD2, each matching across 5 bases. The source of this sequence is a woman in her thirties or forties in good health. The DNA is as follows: TGCGCCAGCAGCTTTGAGGGGTACAATGAGCAGTTCTTC. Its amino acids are CASSFEGYNEQFF.